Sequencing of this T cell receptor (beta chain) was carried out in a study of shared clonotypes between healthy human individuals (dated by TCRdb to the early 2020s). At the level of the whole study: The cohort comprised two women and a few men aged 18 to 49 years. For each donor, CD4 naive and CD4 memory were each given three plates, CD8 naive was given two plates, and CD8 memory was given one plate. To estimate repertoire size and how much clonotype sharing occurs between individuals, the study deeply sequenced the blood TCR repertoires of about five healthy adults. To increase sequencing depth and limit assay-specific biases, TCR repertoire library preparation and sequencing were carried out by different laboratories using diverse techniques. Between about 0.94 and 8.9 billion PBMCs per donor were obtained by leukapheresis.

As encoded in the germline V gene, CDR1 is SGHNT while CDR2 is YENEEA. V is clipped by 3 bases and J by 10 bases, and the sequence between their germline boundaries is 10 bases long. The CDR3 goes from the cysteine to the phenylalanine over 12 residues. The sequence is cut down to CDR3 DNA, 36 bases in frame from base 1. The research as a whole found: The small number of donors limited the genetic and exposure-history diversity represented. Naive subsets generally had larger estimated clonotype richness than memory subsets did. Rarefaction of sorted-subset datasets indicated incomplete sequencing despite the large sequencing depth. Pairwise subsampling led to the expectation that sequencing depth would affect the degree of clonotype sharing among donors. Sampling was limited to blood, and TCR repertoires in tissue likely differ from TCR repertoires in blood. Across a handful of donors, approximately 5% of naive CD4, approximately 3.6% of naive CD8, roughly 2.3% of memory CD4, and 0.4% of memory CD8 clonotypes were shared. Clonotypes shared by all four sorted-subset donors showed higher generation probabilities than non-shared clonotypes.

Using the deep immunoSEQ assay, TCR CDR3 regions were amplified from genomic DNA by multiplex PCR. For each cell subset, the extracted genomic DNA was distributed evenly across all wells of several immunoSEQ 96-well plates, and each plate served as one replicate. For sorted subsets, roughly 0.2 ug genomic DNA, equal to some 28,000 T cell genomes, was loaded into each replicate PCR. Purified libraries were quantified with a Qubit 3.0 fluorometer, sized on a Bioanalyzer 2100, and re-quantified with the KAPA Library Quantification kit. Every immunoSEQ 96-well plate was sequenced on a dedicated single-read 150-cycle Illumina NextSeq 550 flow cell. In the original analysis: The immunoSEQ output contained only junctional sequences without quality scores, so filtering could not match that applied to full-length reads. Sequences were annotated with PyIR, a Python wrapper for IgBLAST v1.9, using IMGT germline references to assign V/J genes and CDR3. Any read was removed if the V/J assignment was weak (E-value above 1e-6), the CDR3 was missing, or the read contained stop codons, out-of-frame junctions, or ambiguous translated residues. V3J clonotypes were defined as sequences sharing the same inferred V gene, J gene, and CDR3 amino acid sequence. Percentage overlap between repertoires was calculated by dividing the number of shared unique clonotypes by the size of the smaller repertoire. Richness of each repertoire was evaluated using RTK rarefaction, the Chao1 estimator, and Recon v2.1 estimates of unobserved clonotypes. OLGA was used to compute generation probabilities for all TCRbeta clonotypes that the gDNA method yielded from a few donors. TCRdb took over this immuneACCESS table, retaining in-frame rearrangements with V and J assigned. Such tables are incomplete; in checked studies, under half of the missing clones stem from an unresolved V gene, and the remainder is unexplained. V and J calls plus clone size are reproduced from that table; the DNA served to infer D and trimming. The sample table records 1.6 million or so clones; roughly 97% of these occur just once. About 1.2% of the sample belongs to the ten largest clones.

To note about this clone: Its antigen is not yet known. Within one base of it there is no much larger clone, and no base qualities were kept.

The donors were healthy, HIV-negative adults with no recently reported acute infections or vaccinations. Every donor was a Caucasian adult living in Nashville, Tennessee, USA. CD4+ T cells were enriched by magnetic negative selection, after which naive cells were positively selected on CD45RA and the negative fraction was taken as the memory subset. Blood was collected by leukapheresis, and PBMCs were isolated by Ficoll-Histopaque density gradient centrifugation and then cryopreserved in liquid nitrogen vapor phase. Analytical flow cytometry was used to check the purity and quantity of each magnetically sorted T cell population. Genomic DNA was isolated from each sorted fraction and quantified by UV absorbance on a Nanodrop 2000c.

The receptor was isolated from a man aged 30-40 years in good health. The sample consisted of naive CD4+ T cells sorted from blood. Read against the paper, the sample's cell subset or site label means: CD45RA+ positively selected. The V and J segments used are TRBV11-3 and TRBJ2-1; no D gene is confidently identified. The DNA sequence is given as TGTGCCAGCAGCTTTCCTATGGAAGAGCAGTTCTTC. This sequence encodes CASSFPMEEQFF.